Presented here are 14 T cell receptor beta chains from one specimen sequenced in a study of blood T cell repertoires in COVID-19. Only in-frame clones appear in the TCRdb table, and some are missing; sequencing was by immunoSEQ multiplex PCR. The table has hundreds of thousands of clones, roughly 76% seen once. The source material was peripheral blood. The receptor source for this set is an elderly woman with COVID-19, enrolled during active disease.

The CDR3 here is CASSSPSGGAYETQYF. CDR3 in DNA: TGTGCCAGCAGCTCACCTAGCGGGGGGGCTTATGAGACCCAGTACTTC. V usage is TRBV7-2 and J usage is TRBJ2-5; 12 nucleotides match TRBD2. The V and J ends lost 4 bases and 5 bases, in that order; junction bases with no gene match: 8. In germline, CDR1 is SGHTA, CDR2 FQGNSA. This CDR3 is built from 16 residues. The variable domain in full, with the rest retrieved from reference TRBV7-2 and TRBJ2-5, is GAGVSQSPSNKVTEKGKDVELRCDPISGHTALYWYRQSLGQGLEFLIYFQGNSAPDKSGLPSDRFSAERTGGSVSTLTIQRTQQEDSAVYLCASSSPSGGAYETQYFGPGTRLLVL.

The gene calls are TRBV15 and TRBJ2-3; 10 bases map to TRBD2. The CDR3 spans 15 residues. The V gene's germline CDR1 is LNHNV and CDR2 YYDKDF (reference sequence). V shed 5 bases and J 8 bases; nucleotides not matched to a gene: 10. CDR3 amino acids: CATSGQRGGGGTQYF. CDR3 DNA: TGTGCCACCAGCGGCCAGCGGGGGGGCGGGGGTACGCAGTATTTT.

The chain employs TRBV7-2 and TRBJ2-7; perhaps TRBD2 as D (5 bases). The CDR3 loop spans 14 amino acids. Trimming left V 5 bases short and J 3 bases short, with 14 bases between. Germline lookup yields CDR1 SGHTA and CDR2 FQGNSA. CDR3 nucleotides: TGTGCCAGCAGCCCAAATTGGAGCGGCTACGAGCAGTACTTC. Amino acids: CASSPNWSGYEQYF.

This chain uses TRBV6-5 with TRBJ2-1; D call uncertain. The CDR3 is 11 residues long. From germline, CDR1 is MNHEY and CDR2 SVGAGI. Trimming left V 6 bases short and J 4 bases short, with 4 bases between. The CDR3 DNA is TGTGCCAGCAGCCAGTACAATGAGCAGTTCTTC. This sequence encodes CASSQYNEQFF.

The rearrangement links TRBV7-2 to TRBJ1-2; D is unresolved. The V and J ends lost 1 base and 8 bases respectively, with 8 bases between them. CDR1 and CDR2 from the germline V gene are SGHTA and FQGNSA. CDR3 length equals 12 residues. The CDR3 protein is CASSLDSFGYTF. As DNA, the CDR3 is TGTGCCAGCAGCTTAGACAGCTTCGGCTACACCTTC.

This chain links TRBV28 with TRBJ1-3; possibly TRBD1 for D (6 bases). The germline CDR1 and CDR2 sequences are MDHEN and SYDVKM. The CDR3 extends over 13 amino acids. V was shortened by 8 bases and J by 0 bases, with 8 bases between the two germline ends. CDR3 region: CASLDSSGNTIYF. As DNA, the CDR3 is TGTGCCAGCCTGGACAGCTCTGGAAACACCATATATTTT.

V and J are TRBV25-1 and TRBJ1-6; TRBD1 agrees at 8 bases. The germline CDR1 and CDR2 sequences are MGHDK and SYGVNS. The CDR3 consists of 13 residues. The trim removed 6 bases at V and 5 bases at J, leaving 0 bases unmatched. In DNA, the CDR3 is TGTGCCAGCAGGGGACAGGATAATTCACCCCTCCACTTT. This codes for CASRGQDNSPLHF.

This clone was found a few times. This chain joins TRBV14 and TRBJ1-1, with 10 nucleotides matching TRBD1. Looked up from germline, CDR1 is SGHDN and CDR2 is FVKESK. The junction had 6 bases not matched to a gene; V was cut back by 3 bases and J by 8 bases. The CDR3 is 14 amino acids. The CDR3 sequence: CASSHPGQGHEAFF. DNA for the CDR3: TGTGCCAGCAGCCACCCGGGACAGGGGCACGAAGCTTTCTTT. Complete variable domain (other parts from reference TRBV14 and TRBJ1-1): EAGVTQFPSHSVIEKGQTVTLRCDPISGHDNLYWYRRVMGKEIKFLLHFVKESKQDESGMPNNRFLAERTGGTYSTLKVQPAELEDSGVYFCASSHPGQGHEAFFGQGTRLTVV.

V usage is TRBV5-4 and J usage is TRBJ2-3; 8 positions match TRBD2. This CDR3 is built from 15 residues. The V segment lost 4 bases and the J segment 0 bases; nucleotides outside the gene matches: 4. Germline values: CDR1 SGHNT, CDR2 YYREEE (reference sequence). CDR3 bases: TGTGCCAGCAGCGCCGGGGGGGTGAGCACAGATACGCAGTATTTT. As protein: CASSAGGVSTDTQYF.

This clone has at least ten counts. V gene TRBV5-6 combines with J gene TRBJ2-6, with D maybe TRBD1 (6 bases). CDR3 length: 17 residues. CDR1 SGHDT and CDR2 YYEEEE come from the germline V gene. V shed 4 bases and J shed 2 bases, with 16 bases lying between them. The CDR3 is CASSLRSTGPGANVLTF. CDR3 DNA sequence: TGTGCCAGCAGCCTAAGATCTACAGGGCCTGGGGCCAACGTCCTGACTTTC.

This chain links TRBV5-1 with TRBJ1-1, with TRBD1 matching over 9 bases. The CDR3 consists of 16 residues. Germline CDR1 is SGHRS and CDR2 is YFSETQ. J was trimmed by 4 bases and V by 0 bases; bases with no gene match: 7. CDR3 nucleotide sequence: TGCGCCAGCAGCTTGGGACAGGGGGTCGGGATCACTGAAGCTTTCTTT. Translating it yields CASSLGQGVGITEAFF.

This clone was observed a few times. CDR3 protein: CASSPPRYDTEAFF. In nucleotides, the CDR3 is TGTGCCAGCAGCCCTCCCAGGTACGACACTGAAGCTTTCTTT. This chain joins TRBV3-1 (or the pseudogene TRBV3-2) and TRBJ1-1; the D is unclear. V lost 4 bases, J lost 3 bases, and 12 bases lay in between. Germline loops: CDR1 LGHDT, CDR2 YNNKEL (reference sequence). This CDR3 spans 14 amino acids.

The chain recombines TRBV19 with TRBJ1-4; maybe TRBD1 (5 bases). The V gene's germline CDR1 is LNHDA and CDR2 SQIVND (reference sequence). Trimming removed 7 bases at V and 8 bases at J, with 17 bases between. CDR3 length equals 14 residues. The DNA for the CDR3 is TGTGCCAGTAACCCTTGGGGGGGATACGAAAAACTGTTTTTT. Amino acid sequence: CASNPWGGYEKLFF.

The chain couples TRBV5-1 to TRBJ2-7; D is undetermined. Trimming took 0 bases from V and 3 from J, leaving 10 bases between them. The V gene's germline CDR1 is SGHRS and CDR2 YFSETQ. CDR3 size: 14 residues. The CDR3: CASSLGPGFYEQYF. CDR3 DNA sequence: TGCGCCAGCAGCTTGGGGCCAGGATTCTACGAGCAGTACTTC.